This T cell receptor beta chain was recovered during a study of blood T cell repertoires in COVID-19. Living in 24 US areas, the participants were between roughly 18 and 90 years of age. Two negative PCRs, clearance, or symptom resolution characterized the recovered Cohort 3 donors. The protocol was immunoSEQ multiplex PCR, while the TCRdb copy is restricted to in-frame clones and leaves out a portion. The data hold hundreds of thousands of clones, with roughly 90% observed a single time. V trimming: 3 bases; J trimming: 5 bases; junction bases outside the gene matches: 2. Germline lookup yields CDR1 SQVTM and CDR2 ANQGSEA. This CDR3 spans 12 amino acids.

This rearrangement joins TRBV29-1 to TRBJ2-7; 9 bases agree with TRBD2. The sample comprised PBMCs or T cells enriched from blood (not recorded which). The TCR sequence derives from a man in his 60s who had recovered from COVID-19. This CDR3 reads CSVEGLAHEQYF. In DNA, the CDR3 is TGCAGCGTTGAGGGACTAGCTCACGAGCAGTACTTC.